This T cell receptor beta chain comes out of a study of early T cells in non-severe SARS-CoV-2 infection. Overall study context: Bulk RNA taken from unsorted whole blood was sequenced, leaving chains unpaired.

Of note for this clonotype: Antigen: not known.

Attachment of unique molecular identifiers was made to individual cDNA molecules. Using its own MiXCR run on the 5' RACE reads, TCRdb lists one record per CDR3 protein. This table has 75,000 to 80,000 distinct CDR3 sequences, approximately 16% appearing once. Germline trimming cut 11 bases from V and 8 bases from J; bases unmatched to any gene: 7. The CDR3 is made up of 11 amino acids. Germline CDR1 SEHNR, CDR2 FQNEAQ (reference sequence). General study results and limits: Sequences matched to VDJdb favored anti-spike CD8 responses, while private and CD4 specificities were missed.

The chain employs TRBV7-9 and TRBJ1-2, with 8 bases aligning to TRBD1. Input material: whole blood. The sequence was collected from an adult who was a healthcare worker with PCR-confirmed SARS-CoV-2 infection or an uninfected control (not recorded which). CDR3 loop: CAWGQDLGYTF. CDR3 DNA sequence: TGTGCCTGGGGACAGGATTTGGGCTACACCTTC. The complete variable domain, with remaining parts taken from reference TRBV7-9 and TRBJ1-2, reads DTGVSQNPRHKITKRGQNVTFRCDPISEHNRLYWYRQTLGQGPEFLTYFQNEAQLEKSRLLSDRFSAERPKGSFSTLEIQRTEQGDSAMYLCAWGQDLGYTFGSGTRLTVV.